This T cell receptor (beta chain) stems from a study of shared clonotypes between healthy human individuals. This clone appeared a single time. Trimming left V 3 bases short and J 0 bases short, with 12 bases between. The germline V gene has CDR1 MDHEN and CDR2 SYDVKM. CDR3 length: 15 residues. Investigators spread the genomic DNA of each subset evenly over several immunoSEQ plates. Original data processing: Junction-only sequences without quality scores came from ImmunoSEQ, so filtering differed. The data were produced by immunoSEQ multiplex PCR, yet TCRdb's version contains in-frame clones alone and is incomplete. The V and J calls and the clone size are those of that table, but D and trimming were determined from the DNA. Of about 2.4 million clones listed, over 85% are singletons.

The sequencing input was naive CD4+ T cells from PBMCs. Described subset: CD45RA+ positively selected. The V gene is TRBV28, the J gene TRBJ2-7; D may be TRBD1 (6 bases). The sequence came from a man aged 18 to 30 in good health. Some clones in this sample may be carry-over from other donors' samples. The CDR3 DNA reads as TGTGCCAGCAGTTTTTTGAGAGGGGGCTCCTACGAGCAGTACTTC. It specifies CASSFLRGGSYEQYF.